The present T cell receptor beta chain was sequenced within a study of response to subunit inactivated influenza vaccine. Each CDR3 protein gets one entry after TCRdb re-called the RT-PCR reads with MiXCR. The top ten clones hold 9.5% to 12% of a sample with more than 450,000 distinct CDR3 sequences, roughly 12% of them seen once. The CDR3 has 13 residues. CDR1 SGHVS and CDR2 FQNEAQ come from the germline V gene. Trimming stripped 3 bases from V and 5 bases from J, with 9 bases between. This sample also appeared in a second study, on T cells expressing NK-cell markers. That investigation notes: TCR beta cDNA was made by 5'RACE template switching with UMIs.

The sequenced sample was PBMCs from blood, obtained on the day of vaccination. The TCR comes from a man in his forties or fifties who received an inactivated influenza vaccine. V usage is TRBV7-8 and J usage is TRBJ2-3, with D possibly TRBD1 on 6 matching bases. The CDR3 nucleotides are TGTGCCAGCAGCTTCACAGGGTTAGATACGCAGTATTTT. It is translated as CASSFTGLDTQYF.